This T cell receptor (beta chain) emerged from a study of blood T cell repertoires in COVID-19. In the study overall: Samples came from the United States, Italy and Spain, spanning acute and convalescent COVID-19. T cells, B-cell-depleted T cells, or PBMCs supplied cDNA or gDNA.

Participant-reported clinical history was the basis for cohort assignment. Exposed enrollees encountered a COVID-19 case at some point within 2 weeks before study entry. Clones were sequenced by immunoSEQ multiplex PCR, and TCRdb holds only the in-frame ones, with some missing. The sample contains almost 350,000 clones, about nine tenths of which appear only once. The CDR3 is 17 amino acids. The rearrangement links TRBV12-2 to TRBJ2-1; the D call TRBD2 from the table was never checked on the DNA. TRBV12-2 is a recognized pseudogene. Sequenced: PBMCs or T cells enriched from blood (not recorded which). The clonotype originates from a woman in her 30s who had been exposed to COVID-19. In nucleotides, the CDR3 is TGTGCAAGTCGCTTAGGCGTAGTACTAGCGGAGAACAATGAGCAGTTCTTC. Its translation is CASRLGVVLAENNEQFF.